This T cell receptor (beta chain) was recorded in a study of yellow fever vaccine responses in identical twins. Study-level findings and limits: In identical twins, vaccine T cell responses appeared partly shared and partly individual.

This clonotype was picked up one time. What it binds is not known. The CDR3 runs 12 residues. Trimming left V 0 bases short and J 3 bases short, with 3 bases between. Germline V gives CDR1 SGHNT, CDR2 YYREEE (reference sequence). Each CDR3 protein is one row after TCRdb ran MiXCR on the RT-PCR reads. Among roughly 390 distinct CDR3 sequences listed, 55% to 65% were seen once. The V call is TRBV5-4, the J call TRBJ1-2; D remains unclear. This receptor was identified in a female donor who received the yellow fever vaccine. This specimen consisted of T cells from blood (PBMCs), unsorted or a sorted subset (not recorded which), obtained before or after yellow fever vaccination (not recorded which). CDR3 bases: TGTGCCAGCAGCTTGGGAGACTATGGCTACACCTTC. As protein: CASSLGDYGYTF.